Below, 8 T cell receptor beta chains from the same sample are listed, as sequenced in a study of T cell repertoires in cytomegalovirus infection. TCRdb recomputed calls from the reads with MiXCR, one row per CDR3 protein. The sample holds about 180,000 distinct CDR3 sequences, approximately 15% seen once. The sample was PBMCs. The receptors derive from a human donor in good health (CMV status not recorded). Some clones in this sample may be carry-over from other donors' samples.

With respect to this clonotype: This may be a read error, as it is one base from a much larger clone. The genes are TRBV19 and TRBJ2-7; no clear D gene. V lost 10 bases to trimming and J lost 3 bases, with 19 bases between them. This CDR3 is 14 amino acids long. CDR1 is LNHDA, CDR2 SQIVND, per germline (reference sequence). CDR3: CATRYRSAGYEQYF. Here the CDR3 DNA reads TGTGCCACGAGATACCGATCAGCAGGCTACGAGCAGTACTTC.

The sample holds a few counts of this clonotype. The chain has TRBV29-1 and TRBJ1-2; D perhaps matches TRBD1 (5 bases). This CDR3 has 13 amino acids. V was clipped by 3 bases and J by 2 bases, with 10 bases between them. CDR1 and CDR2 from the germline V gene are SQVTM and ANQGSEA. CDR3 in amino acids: CSVDGAVNYGYTF. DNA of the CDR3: TGCAGCGTTGACGGGGCAGTGAACTATGGCTACACCTTC.

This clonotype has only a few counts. The CDR3 is CSARDWGTEAFF. CDR3 DNA sequence: TGCAGTGCTAGAGATTGGGGCACTGAAGCTTTCTTT. This chain connects TRBV20-1 to TRBJ1-1; D not resolved. The germline V and J ends were trimmed by 0 bases and 4 bases, with 6 bases remaining between them. The germline V gene has CDR1 DFQATT and CDR2 SNEGSKA (reference sequence). The length of the CDR3 is 12 residues.

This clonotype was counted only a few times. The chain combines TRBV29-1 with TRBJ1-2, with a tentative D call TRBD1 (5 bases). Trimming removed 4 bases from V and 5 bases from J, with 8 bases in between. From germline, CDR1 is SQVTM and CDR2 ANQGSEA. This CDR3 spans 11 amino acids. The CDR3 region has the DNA TGCAGCGTTGGGTCAGGGTATGGCTACACCTTC. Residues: CSVGSGYGYTF. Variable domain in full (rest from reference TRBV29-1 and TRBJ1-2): SAVISQKPSRDICQRGTSLTIQCQVDSQVTMMFWYRQQPGQSLTLIATANQGSEATYESGFVIDKFPISRPNLTFSTLTVSNMSPEDSSIYLCSVGSGYGYTFGSGTRLTVV.

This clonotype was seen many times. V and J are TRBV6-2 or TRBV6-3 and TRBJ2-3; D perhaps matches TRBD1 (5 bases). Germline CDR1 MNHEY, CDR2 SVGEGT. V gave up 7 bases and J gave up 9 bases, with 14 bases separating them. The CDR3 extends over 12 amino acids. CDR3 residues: CASTDLGRTQYF. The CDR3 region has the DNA TGTGCCAGCACGGACCTGGGGCGGACGCAGTATTTT.

CDR3 loop: CATAGGNEKLFF. CDR3 sequence (DNA): TGTGCCACGGCAGGGGGGAATGAAAAACTGTTTTTT. The chain employs TRBV19 and TRBJ1-4, with TRBD1 matching 7 bases. The CDR3 has 12 amino acids. Germline CDR1 is LNHDA and CDR2 is SQIVND (reference sequence). Losses at the gene ends were 10 bases for V and 5 bases for J; bases not matched to a gene: 4.

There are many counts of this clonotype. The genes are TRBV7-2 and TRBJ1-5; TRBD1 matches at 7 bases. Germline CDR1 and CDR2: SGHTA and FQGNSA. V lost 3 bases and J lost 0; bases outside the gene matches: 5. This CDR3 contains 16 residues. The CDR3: CASSLTGIYSNQPQHF. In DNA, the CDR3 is TGTGCCAGCAGCTTGACAGGGATTTATAGCAATCAGCCCCAGCATTTT.

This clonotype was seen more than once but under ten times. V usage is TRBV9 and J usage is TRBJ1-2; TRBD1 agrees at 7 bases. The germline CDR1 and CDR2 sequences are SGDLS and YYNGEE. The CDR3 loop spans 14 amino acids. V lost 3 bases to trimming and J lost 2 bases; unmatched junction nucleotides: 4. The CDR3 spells CASSGQGENYGYTF. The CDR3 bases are TGTGCCAGCAGCGGACAGGGTGAGAACTATGGCTACACCTTC.